These 27 T cell receptor beta chains originate from one sample sequenced in a study of post-analysis software for immune sequencing data. cDNA libraries for TCR beta contained unique molecular identifiers. TCRdb reprocessed the PCR reads via MiXCR and lists one record per CDR3 protein. Of roughly 540,000 distinct CDR3 sequences listed, about a third are singletons. General study findings and limits: With TRBV5-6, TRBV5-1 and TRBV20-1 included, about five TRBV segments were more frequent in patients than in controls.

Their recognized antigens are unknown. The sample taken for sequencing was blood. These receptor sequences come from a girl aged 2-17 years with multiple sclerosis.

This clonotype was counted ten times or more. The chain couples TRBV7-2 to TRBJ2-1, with 10 bases that match TRBD2. This CDR3 spans 15 amino acids. Germline V gives CDR1 SGHTA, CDR2 FQGNSA. V was pared by 6 bases and J by 4 bases, with 6 bases of the junction left unmatched. The CDR3 is CASSPSGGPYNEQFF. CDR3 DNA: TGTGCCAGCAGTCCTAGCGGGGGACCTTACAATGAGCAGTTCTTC.

The CDR3 nucleotides are TGCGCCAGCAGCCTAGGGACAGGCCGCCTTTTACACCACTTT. Residues: CASSLGTGRLLHHF. This rearrangement joins TRBV4-1 to TRBJ1-6; 8 bases align to TRBD1. After removal of 4 bases from V and 18 bases from J, the junction contained 14 bases not matched to a gene. CDR1 is MGHRA and CDR2 is YSYEKL in the germline V gene. The CDR3 extends over 14 amino acids.

This clonotype was seen once. V and J are TRBV9 and TRBJ2-3; no firm D call. Germline CDR1 and CDR2: SGDLS and YYNGEE. The CDR3 is 14 amino acids. V lost 4 bases to trimming and J lost 6 bases, with 15 bases between them. This CDR3 reads CASSPKWESDTQYF. The CDR3 DNA sequence: TGTGCCAGCAGCCCGAAGTGGGAATCTGATACGCAGTATTTT.

The chain has TRBV7-3 and TRBJ2-1; D perhaps matches TRBD2 (6 bases). CDR1 and CDR2 (germline): SGHTA, FQGTGA. V lost 5 bases and J lost 8, with 22 bases in between. The CDR3 spans 16 residues. The CDR3 region has the DNA TGTGCCAGCAGCCCCATGGGCCGGAGGGTATTCCATGAGCAGTTCTTC. Residues: CASSPMGRRVFHEQFF.

This rearrangement joins TRBV12-3 or TRBV12-4 to TRBJ2-5; 10 bases are a match to TRBD1. With the DNA end fitting TRBJ2-7 better, the J assignment may be wrong. The CDR3 extends over 13 amino acids. CDR3 in amino acids: CASWGTGAYEQYF. The DNA for the CDR3 is TGTGCCAGCTGGGGGACAGGGGCCTACGAGCAGTACTTC.

This sequence joins TRBV20-1 and TRBJ1-5; the D gene is possibly TRBD1 (5 bases). V gave up 2 bases and J gave up 6 bases, with 14 bases separating them. Germline values: CDR1 DFQATT, CDR2 SNEGSKA (reference sequence). The CDR3 covers 14 residues. CDR3 coding DNA: TGCAGTGCTAGAATTGGGGCAGGCGGTCAGCCCCAGCATTTT. Its translation: CSARIGAGGQPQHF.

This clonotype turned up a few times. The chain employs TRBV4-1 and TRBJ2-1; a possible D gene is TRBD2 (6 bases). Germline V gene sequence: CDR1 MGHRA, CDR2 YSYEKL. The CDR3 runs 14 residues. The V end was cut by 3 bases, the J end by 12 bases, with 18 bases between. The CDR3 DNA reads TGCGCCAGCAGCCATTCAAAGGGCGGAGGGTGGCAGTTCTTC. It translates to CASSHSKGGGWQFF.

This clonotype was found once. This chain joins TRBV7-8 and TRBJ2-7; TRBD1 aligns across 9 bases. The CDR3 runs 14 residues. In germline, CDR1 is SGHVS, CDR2 FQNEAQ. The V and J ends lost 4 bases and 12 bases, in that order; junction bases with no gene match: 13. In DNA form, the CDR3 reads TGTGCCAGCAGCTCAAGATCGGACAGGGGACTTGTGTACTTC. Amino acid sequence: CASSSRSDRGLVYF.

V and J are TRBV24-1 and TRBJ1-5, with D perhaps matching TRBD1 (5 bases). Germline CDR1 is KGHDR and CDR2 is SFDVKD. The CDR3 spans 13 residues. The V gene lost 7 bases and the J gene lost 4 bases, with 10 bases spanning the gap. The CDR3 region is CATRGTLNQPQHF. CDR3 nucleotide sequence: TGTGCCACCAGGGGGACGCTGAATCAGCCCCAGCATTTT.

This clonotype was observed a few times. The chain has TRBV4-1 and TRBJ1-4; no firm D call. Germline lookup yields CDR1 MGHRA and CDR2 YSYEKL. The CDR3 spans 16 residues. Trimming shortened V by 4 bases and J by 0 bases, and 12 bases separated the two germline ends. The CDR3 spells CASSPTFRSTNEKLFF. The DNA for the CDR3 is TGCGCCAGCAGCCCCACCTTCCGCTCAACTAATGAAAAACTGTTTTTT.

CDR3 DNA sequence: TGTGCCAGCACCGAGGGCCACAGCGCCCGGGAGACCCAGTACTTC. This sequence encodes CASTEGHSARETQYF. The rearrangement links TRBV2 to TRBJ2-5, with TRBD2 as a possible D gene (5 bases). CDR1 SNHLY and CDR2 FYNNEI come from the germline V gene. The V end lost 7 bases, the J end lost 5 bases, and 20 bases lay between the germline ends. The length of the CDR3 is 15 residues.

This clonotype was counted between two and nine times. This chain uses TRBV5-5 with TRBJ2-1, with D tentatively TRBD1 (5 bases). This CDR3 has 13 amino acids. Germline V gene sequence: CDR1 SGHKS, CDR2 YYEKEE (reference sequence). V was trimmed by 3 bases and J by 10 bases, leaving 14 bases between them. The CDR3 region is CASSSSGFREQFF. The CDR3 DNA sequence: TGTGCCAGCAGCTCCTCAGGGTTCAGAGAGCAGTTCTTC.

The chain couples TRBV28 to TRBJ2-4; D might be TRBD1 (6 bases). This CDR3 comprises 12 residues. V was pared by 5 bases and J by 7 bases, with 9 bases between. Germline V gene sequence: CDR1 MDHEN, CDR2 SYDVKM. CDR3 in DNA: TGTGCCAGCAGTGTTAGGGGGAACATTCAGTACTTC. It specifies CASSVRGNIQYF.

This clonotype was seen a handful of times. One end of the junction fails to match germline, which may point to a read error. This chain connects TRBV11-2 to TRBJ2-5; D gene ambiguous. Germline V gives CDR1 SGHAT, CDR2 FQNNGV. This CDR3 contains 13 residues. CDR3 bases: TGTGCCGGCAGTTTCGACTTCCAAGAGACCCAGTACTTC. Its protein is CAGSFDFQETQYF.

This clonotype was counted only a few times. The genes are TRBV3-1 and TRBJ1-1, with TRBD1 matching over 9 bases. J gave up 3 bases and V 0 bases, and 2 bases lay outside the gene matches. Germline loops: CDR1 LGHDT, CDR2 YNNKEL (reference sequence). CDR3 length equals 15 residues. The DNA of the CDR3 is TGTGCCAGCAGCCAAGAATGGGACAGGGACACTGAAGCTTTCTTT. Translation gives CASSQEWDRDTEAFF.

J is TRBJ2-3 and V is TRBV20-1; TRBD2 aligns across 13 bases. Germline V gene sequence: CDR1 DFQATT, CDR2 SNEGSKA (reference sequence). V shed 6 bases, J shed 8 bases, and the junction held 8 bases outside the gene matches. The CDR3 is 14 amino acids. The CDR3 spells CSATSGGPTSTQYF. The CDR3 bases are TGCAGTGCGACTAGCGGGGGGCCCACCTCTACGCAGTATTTT.

With regard to this clonotype: A much larger clonotype is one base distant, so this may be a read error. This chain joins TRBV20-1 and TRBJ2-7, with D hard to call. The CDR3 has 13 amino acids. Looked up from germline, CDR1 is DFQATT and CDR2 is SNEGSKA (reference sequence). Between the trimmed V and J ends, which lost 2 bases and 7 bases, there was a span of 15 bases. The CDR3 nucleotides are TGCAGTGCTAGATTGTGGGTCAACAATGAGCAGTACTTC. It yields the protein CSARLWVNNEQYF.

The gene calls are TRBV20-1 and TRBJ2-3; 11 bases are shared with TRBD2. With V trimmed by 1 base and J by 6 bases, 6 bases remained unmatched. Germline V gene lookup returns CDR1 DFQATT and CDR2 SNEGSKA (reference sequence). This CDR3 has 15 residues. The CDR3: CSARVTSGGYDTQYF. As DNA, the CDR3 is TGCAGTGCTAGAGTTACTAGCGGGGGCTATGATACGCAGTATTTT.

This rearrangement joins TRBV24-1 to TRBJ2-3; TRBD2 matches 13 bases. Germline V gives CDR1 KGHDR, CDR2 SFDVKD. The CDR3 is 17 residues long. Trimming took 3 bases from V and 1 from J; bases not matched to a gene: 3. The CDR3: CATSDPGLAGGTDTQYF. In DNA, the CDR3 is TGTGCCACCAGTGATCCCGGACTAGCGGGGGGCACAGATACGCAGTATTTT.

The rearrangement links TRBV5-1 to TRBJ2-3; D uncertain. V was trimmed by 6 bases and J by 0 bases, leaving 14 bases between them. This CDR3 contains 15 residues. The V gene's germline CDR1 is SGHRS and CDR2 YFSETQ. The CDR3 sequence is CASTYKSGSTDTQYF. CDR3 coding DNA: TGCGCCAGCACCTACAAGTCTGGGAGCACAGATACGCAGTATTTT.

This sequence joins TRBV20-1 and TRBJ2-5; D is undetermined. V was shortened by 3 bases and J by 1 base, with 3 bases between the two germline ends. Germline V gene sequence: CDR1 DFQATT, CDR2 SNEGSKA (reference sequence). CDR3 length equals 11 residues. CDR3 bases: TGCAGTGCTAGGGGCCAAGAGACCCAGTACTTC. It is translated as CSARGQETQYF.

For the CDR3, the DNA is TGTGCCAGCAGTGAAGGGGGGCAGAGAAACTATGGCTACACCTTC. Translation: CASSEGGQRNYGYTF. The chain carries TRBV2 and TRBJ1-2; D may be TRBD1 (6 bases). The CDR3 loop spans 15 amino acids. CDR1 SNHLY and CDR2 FYNNEI come from the germline V gene. The V gene lost 1 base and the J gene lost 2 bases, with 11 bases spanning the gap.

On this clonotype: A junction boundary mismatches the germline segment, possibly from a read error. The chain is built from TRBV7-3 and TRBJ2-3; a possible D gene is TRBD1 (6 bases). The CDR3 is made up of 14 amino acids. From germline, CDR1 is SGHTA and CDR2 FQGTGA. In DNA, the CDR3 is TGTGCCAGCAGCTTGGGGGCGGACACAGGTACGCAGTATTTT. Translated, it gives CASSLGADTGTQYF.

This rearrangement joins TRBV6-1 to TRBJ1-5; TRBD1 matches at 9 bases. The V and J ends lost 4 bases and 7 bases, in that order; junction bases with no gene match: 2. The CDR3 has 13 amino acids. Germline values: CDR1 MNHNS, CDR2 SASEGT. Here the CDR3 DNA reads TGTGCCAGCAGTGGGACAGGGGCACAGCCCCAGCATTTT. Encoded protein: CASSGTGAQPQHF.

The rearrangement links TRBV24-1 to TRBJ1-2; D unresolved. Looked up from germline, CDR1 is KGHDR and CDR2 is SFDVKD. The CDR3 is 13 amino acids. The germline V and J ends were trimmed by 12 bases and 4 bases, with 17 bases remaining between them. The CDR3 spells CAPIHGELYGYTF. The CDR3 DNA reads TGTGCCCCGATACACGGGGAGCTCTATGGCTACACCTTC.

The chain uses TRBV6-5 and TRBJ2-3; perhaps D is TRBD1 or TRBD2 (6 bases each). Per the germline V gene, CDR1 is MNHEY and CDR2 is SVGAGI. The V gene lost 6 bases and the J gene lost 2 bases, with 9 bases spanning the gap. CDR3 length: 13 residues. In DNA form, the CDR3 reads TGTGCCAGCAGAAGGGGGGTCACAGATACGCAGTATTTT. This gives the protein CASRRGVTDTQYF.

The chain joins TRBV20-1 to TRBJ2-2; a weak D match, TRBD2 (6 bases). Germline loops: CDR1 DFQATT, CDR2 SNEGSKA (reference sequence). This CDR3 comprises 15 residues. V lost 2 bases and J lost 0, with 10 bases in between. The CDR3 reads CSARKAGTNTGELFF. Written as DNA, the CDR3 is TGCAGTGCTAGAAAGGCGGGGACGAACACCGGGGAGCTGTTTTTT.